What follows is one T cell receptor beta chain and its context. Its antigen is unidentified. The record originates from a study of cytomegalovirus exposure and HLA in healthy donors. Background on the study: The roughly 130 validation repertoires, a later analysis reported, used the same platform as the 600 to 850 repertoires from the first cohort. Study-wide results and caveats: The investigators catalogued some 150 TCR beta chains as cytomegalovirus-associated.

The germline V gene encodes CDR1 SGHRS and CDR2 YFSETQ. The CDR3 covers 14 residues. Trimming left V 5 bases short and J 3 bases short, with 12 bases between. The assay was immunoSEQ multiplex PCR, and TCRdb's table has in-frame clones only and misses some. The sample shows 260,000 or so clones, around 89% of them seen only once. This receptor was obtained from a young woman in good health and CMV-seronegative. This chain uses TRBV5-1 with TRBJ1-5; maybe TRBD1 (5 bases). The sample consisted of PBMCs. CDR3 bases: TGCGCCAGCAGGGAAGACAGCCCCAATCAGCCCCAGCATTTT. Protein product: CASREDSPNQPQHF.